This TCR beta chain emerged from a study of cytomegalovirus exposure and HLA in healthy donors. Study-wide background: It was reported in a later analysis that the same platform had been used for the 110 or so validation repertoires as for the approximately 730 first-cohort repertoires. Study conclusions and caveats: A list of about 180 TCR beta chains associated with cytomegalovirus was given. Reports credit the classifier with highly specific, highly sensitive diagnosis of cytomegalovirus status.

CDR1 LNHDA and CDR2 SQIVND come from the germline V gene (reference sequence). Unmatched junction bases numbered 5, after V lost 6 bases and J lost 8 bases. The CDR3 totals 14 residues. TCRdb's table, derived via immunoSEQ multiplex PCR, lists solely in-frame clones and lacks some. There are 190,000 or so clones in the sample; roughly 84% occur only once, and 2.5% to 3.5% lies in the top ten. This clone occurred once. Its antigen is still unknown. Material for sequencing was PBMCs. This receptor was identified in a woman aged 18-30 years in good health and CMV-seropositive. The genes are TRBV19 and TRBJ2-1; 12 bases agree with TRBD2. The CDR3 sequence is CASRTSGGAHEQFF. The CDR3 DNA sequence: TGTGCCAGTAGGACTAGCGGGGGAGCCCATGAGCAGTTCTTC.